One and the same sample provided the 27 T cell receptor beta chains below, sequenced in a study of Graves' ophthalmopathy and Graves' hyperthyroidism. RNA transcripts were the source from which TCR beta CDR3 regions were amplified. Investigators did first-round RT-PCR with HTBI primers, then second-round multiplex PCR. TCRdb processed the multiplex PCR reads anew with MiXCR; each CDR3 protein has one entry. The table includes 650,000 to 900,000 distinct CDR3 sequences, 35% to 50% detected once. The sample comprised peripheral blood. The receptors stem from an adult man with Graves' ophthalmopathy.

This clonotype was picked up a small number of times. The chain links TRBV5-4 to TRBJ1-2; the D gene is possibly TRBD1 (5 bases). There are 15 residues in the CDR3. The germline V and J ends were trimmed by 0 bases and 3 bases, with 12 bases remaining between them. Germline V CDR1 and CDR2: SGHNT, YYREEE (reference sequence). The CDR3 loop reads CASSLEGRDYYGYTF. The CDR3 coding sequence is TGTGCCAGCAGCTTGGAAGGCAGGGACTACTATGGCTACACCTTC.

This clonotype has at least ten counts. J is TRBJ1-1 and V is TRBV9; D gene ambiguous. Per the germline V gene, CDR1 is SGDLS and CDR2 is YYNGEE. V was shortened by 2 bases and J by 1 base, with 6 bases between the two germline ends. This CDR3 is 13 amino acids long. CDR3 residues: CASSVNGNTEAFF. In DNA, the CDR3 is TGTGCCAGCAGCGTGAACGGGAACACTGAAGCTTTCTTT.

This clonotype showed up just a few times. This rearrangement joins TRBV19 to TRBJ1-5, with D unclear. V dropped 2 bases and J dropped 2 bases, with 10 bases sitting between them. CDR1 and CDR2 (germline): LNHDA, SQIVND (reference sequence). The CDR3 is made up of 15 amino acids. The DNA of the CDR3 is TGTGCCAGTAGTATACGCCTCGGAGGCAATCAGCCCCAGCATTTT. Translation: CASSIRLGGNQPQHF.

This clonotype has just a few counts. The chain uses TRBV12-3 or TRBV12-4 and TRBJ1-3, with a possible D match to TRBD1 (5 bases). The V end was cut by 3 bases, the J end by 16 bases, with 16 bases between. This CDR3 has 12 amino acids. CDR3 amino acids: CASSFGTAGIYF. The CDR3 nucleotides read TGTGCCAGCAGTTTTGGGACGGCCGGTATTTATTTT.

This clonotype appeared many times. The chain couples TRBV2 to TRBJ1-6; the D is unclear. This CDR3 is built from 15 residues. The V gene lost 0 bases and the J gene lost 5 bases, with 8 bases spanning the gap. Germline V lookup: CDR1 SNHLY, CDR2 FYNNEI. The CDR3 protein is CASSEARGHNSPLHF. In nucleotides, the CDR3 is TGTGCCAGCAGTGAAGCGCGAGGCCATAATTCACCCCTCCACTTT.

The chain combines TRBV7-8 with TRBJ2-2; TRBD1 matches at 7 bases. The CDR3 extends over 15 amino acids. CDR1 is SGHVS and CDR2 is FQNEAQ in the germline V gene. With V trimmed by 5 bases and J by 0 bases, 3 bases remained unmatched. Here the CDR3 reads CASSHRGSNTGELFF. For the CDR3, the DNA is TGTGCCAGCAGCCACAGGGGATCGAACACCGGGGAGCTGTTTTTT.

The chain is built from TRBV29-1 and TRBJ1-1; tentatively, D is TRBD1 (6 bases). Per the germline V gene, CDR1 is SQVTM and CDR2 is ANQGSEA. Trimming left V 8 bases short and J 7 bases short, with 17 bases between. This CDR3 is built from 12 residues. The CDR3 DNA sequence: TGCAGCTACGTACAGGGAACTTATGAAGCTTTCTTT. This sequence encodes CSYVQGTYEAFF. The full variable domain, rest sourced from reference TRBV29-1 and TRBJ1-1, is SAVISQKPSRDICQRGTSLTIQCQVDSQVTMMFWYRQQPGQSLTLIATANQGSEATYESGFVIDKFPISRPNLTFSTLTVSNMSPEDSSIYLCSYVQGTYEAFFGQGTRLTVV.

Comments on this clonotype: One base away lies a much larger clone, so this may be a sequencing read error. This chain joins TRBV2 and TRBJ2-7, with D possibly TRBD2 on 6 matching bases. The V gene's germline CDR1 is SNHLY and CDR2 FYNNEI. Trimming cost V 6 bases and J 1 base, with 16 bases left between them. The CDR3 covers 15 residues. DNA of the CDR3: TGTGCCAGCAGCTGGGCTAACGGGACTTCCTACGAGCAGTACTTC. Translating it yields CASSWANGTSYEQYF. Combining the CDR3 with reference TRBV2 and TRBJ2-7 gives the whole variable domain EPEVTQTPSHQVTQMGQEVILRCVPISNHLYFYWYRQILGQKVEFLVSFYNNEISEKSEIFDDQFSVERPDGSNFTLKIRSTKLEDSAMYFCASSWANGTSYEQYFGPGTRLTVT.

This clonotype was observed at least ten times. The rearrangement links TRBV29-1 to TRBJ2-2; no definite D call. V was trimmed by 3 bases and J by 0 bases, leaving 8 bases between them. CDR3 length: 14 amino acids. The germline CDR1 and CDR2 sequences are SQVTM and ANQGSEA. The CDR3 sequence is CSVDSQSNTGELFF. The CDR3 DNA is TGCAGCGTTGACAGCCAATCGAACACCGGGGAGCTGTTTTTT.

The chain recombines TRBV7-9 with TRBJ1-2; D unresolved. Germline V gene lookup returns CDR1 SEHNR and CDR2 FQNEAQ (reference sequence). The CDR3 is 16 residues long. The V end was cut by 5 bases, the J end by 4 bases, with 20 bases between. The CDR3 loop reads CASSLEPTYLAYGYTF. Written as DNA, the CDR3 is TGTGCCAGCAGCCTAGAGCCTACATACCTCGCCTATGGCTACACCTTC.

This clonotype has only a few counts. The CDR3 bases are TGTGCCACCAGTGACCGGACAGCGGCGACCACCGGGGAGCTGTTTTTT. As protein: CATSDRTAATTGELFF. The chain couples TRBV24-1 to TRBJ2-2, with D maybe TRBD1 (6 bases). This CDR3 contains 16 residues. Looked up from germline, CDR1 is KGHDR and CDR2 is SFDVKD. V lost 4 bases and J lost 4, with 15 bases in between.

V is TRBV20-1 and J is TRBJ2-7; D unclear. V was shortened by 2 bases and J by 7 bases, with 21 bases between the two germline ends. The germline V gene encodes CDR1 DFQATT and CDR2 SNEGSKA (reference sequence). The CDR3 runs to 15 residues. CDR3 bases: TGCAGTGCTAGAAATCCCTTCCTACGAGCATGGGAGCAGTACTTC. It yields the protein CSARNPFLRAWEQYF.

This clonotype was detected ten times or more. The chain couples TRBV14 to TRBJ2-5, with D possibly TRBD1 on 5 matching bases. Deletions cut 6 bases from V and 0 bases from J, with 8 bases between. Germline assignment: CDR1 SGHDN and CDR2 FVKESK. The CDR3 covers 13 residues. This CDR3 reads CASRATDQETQYF. The CDR3 DNA sequence: TGTGCCAGCAGGGCGACAGACCAAGAGACCCAGTACTTC.

CDR3: CSVQRDVNTIYF. CDR3 bases: TGCAGCGTGCAACGGGACGTGAACACCATATATTTT. This chain connects TRBV29-1 to TRBJ1-3; TRBD1 is a possible D gene (5 bases). CDR3 length equals 12 residues. The V and J ends lost 6 bases and 7 bases respectively, with 13 bases between them. From germline, CDR1 is SQVTM and CDR2 ANQGSEA.

This chain connects TRBV5-5 to TRBJ1-1, with TRBD1 matching over 7 bases. The J segment lost 4 bases and the V segment lost 4 bases, leaving 10 bases of the junction unmatched. Germline V lookup: CDR1 SGHKS, CDR2 YYEKEE (reference sequence). The CDR3 sequence is 15 residues long. The CDR3 bases are TGTGCCAGCAGCGTAAAGGGGGCGGTGGGCACTGAAGCTTTCTTT. It is translated as CASSVKGAVGTEAFF.

Of note for this clonotype: A far larger clone is a single base away, which makes a read error likely. The gene calls are TRBV19 and TRBJ2-7, with TRBD2 as a possible D gene (5 bases). V gave up 6 bases and J gave up 2 bases, with 11 bases separating them. This CDR3 contains 13 residues. The germline V gene encodes CDR1 LNHDA and CDR2 SQIVND (reference sequence). CDR3 DNA sequence: TGTGCCAGTAGGCTCGGAGGCCCCTACGAGCAGTACTTC. It codes for CASRLGGPYEQYF.

This clonotype showed up just a few times. Mismatch with germline at one junction end may stem from a read error. The chain is built from TRBV10-3 and TRBJ2-7; D possibly uses TRBD1 or TRBD2 (5 bases each). The CDR3 is 13 amino acids. Germline V lookup: CDR1 ENHRY, CDR2 SYGVKD. Here the CDR3 reads CASSTGDGYEQYF. In DNA, the CDR3 is TGTGCCAGCAGTACTGGGGACGGCTACGAGCAGTACTTC.

Note on this clonotype: A single base separates this from a much larger clone, so it may be a read error. The chain couples TRBV7-9 to TRBJ2-5; no firm D call. The germline V and J ends were trimmed by 3 bases and 5 bases, with 7 bases remaining between them. CDR1 SEHNR and CDR2 FQNEAQ come from the germline V gene (reference sequence). The length of the CDR3 is 12 residues. In nucleotides, the CDR3 is TGTGCCAGCAGCTTGTCCGACGAGACCCAGTACTTC. It yields the protein CASSLSDETQYF. Full variable domain (missing parts from reference TRBV7-9 and TRBJ2-5): DTGVSQNPRHKITKRGQNVTFRCDPISEHNRLYWYRQTLGQGPEFLTYFQNEAQLEKSRLLSDRFSAERPKGSFSTLEIQRTEQGDSAMYLCASSLSDETQYFGPGTRLLVL.

This clonotype was picked up many times. The chain couples TRBV7-2 to TRBJ2-7; 8 nucleotides align to TRBD1. This CDR3 contains 15 residues. In germline, CDR1 is SGHTA, CDR2 FQGNSA. V shed 5 bases, J shed 0 bases, and the junction held 6 bases outside the gene matches. CDR3 sequence reads: CASSIQGGGSYEQYF. Written as DNA, the CDR3 is TGTGCCAGCAGCATACAGGGGGGCGGCTCCTACGAGCAGTACTTC. Looking up the rest from reference TRBV7-2 and TRBJ2-7 gives the full variable domain: GAGVSQSPSNKVTEKGKDVELRCDPISGHTALYWYRQSLGQGLEFLIYFQGNSAPDKSGLPSDRFSAERTGGSVSTLTIQRTQQEDSAVYLCASSIQGGGSYEQYFGPGTRLTVT.

This chain uses TRBV15 with TRBJ2-5; D perhaps matches TRBD1 (5 bases). Between the trimmed V and J ends, which lost 0 bases and 1 base, there was a span of 12 bases. In germline, CDR1 is LNHNV, CDR2 YYDKDF (reference sequence). The CDR3 spans 16 residues. The DNA for the CDR3 is TGTGCCACCAGCAGAGATAAAGATCAGGGCCAAGAGACCCAGTACTTC. It is translated as CATSRDKDQGQETQYF.

This clonotype was picked up a small number of times. This rearrangement joins TRBV14 to TRBJ1-5; unclear D gene. Trimming removed 0 bases from V and 0 bases from J, with 6 bases in between. Germline V lookup: CDR1 SGHDN, CDR2 FVKESK. This CDR3 has 15 amino acids. The CDR3 bases are TGTGCCAGCAGCCAAGATCCGCGTAGCAATCAGCCCCAGCATTTT. This codes for CASSQDPRSNQPQHF.

The sample holds one count of this clonotype. The V gene is TRBV20-1, the J gene TRBJ1-2; TRBD1 agrees at 12 bases. CDR3 size: 15 residues. Trimming took 2 bases from V and 8 from J; bases not matched to a gene: 9. Germline loops: CDR1 DFQATT, CDR2 SNEGSKA (reference sequence). The chain's CDR3 is CSARLRDRGLAGYTF. DNA for the CDR3: TGCAGTGCTAGACTCCGGGACAGGGGGCTAGCAGGCTACACCTTC.

The rearrangement joins TRBV20-1 to TRBJ2-5; 8 nucleotides line up with TRBD1. Germline V CDR1 and CDR2: DFQATT, SNEGSKA (reference sequence). The CDR3 runs 13 residues. Trimming took 1 base from V and 3 from J; bases not matched to a gene: 1. The CDR3 loop reads CSARVTGEETQYF. CDR3 bases: TGCAGTGCTAGAGTGACAGGGGAAGAGACCCAGTACTTC.

V gene TRBV15 combines with J gene TRBJ2-3; D is uncertain. Per germline, CDR1 LNHNV and CDR2 YYDKDF (reference sequence). V was cut by 0 bases and J by 3 bases, with 7 bases left in between. This CDR3 is built from 14 residues. The CDR3 loop is CATSRDLKTDTQYF. The CDR3 nucleotides read TGTGCCACCAGCAGAGATCTCAAGACAGATACGCAGTATTTT.

This clonotype came up many times. The chain employs TRBV19 and TRBJ1-2, with D unresolved. The V gene lost 6 bases and the J gene lost 8 bases, with 13 bases spanning the gap. The CDR3 has 12 amino acids. Germline assignment: CDR1 LNHDA and CDR2 SQIVND (reference sequence). Here the CDR3 DNA reads TGTGCCAGTAGCAAAGGGATGGGGGGCTACACCTTC. Its translation is CASSKGMGGYTF. Based on the CDR3 plus reference TRBV19 and TRBJ1-2, the full variable domain is DGGITQSPKYLFRKEGQNVTLSCEQNLNHDAMYWYRQDPGQGLRLIYYSQIVNDFQKGDIAEGYSVSREKKESFPLTVTSAQKNPTAFYLCASSKGMGGYTFGSGTRLTVV.

This clonotype appeared once. A clone one base away is much larger, so this may be a read error. The V gene is TRBV9, the J gene TRBJ1-5; TRBD1 aligns across 7 bases. CDR1 is SGDLS, CDR2 YYNGEE, per germline. CDR3 size: 15 residues. The CDR3 DNA reads TGTGCCAGCAGCGTAGGGGGAGGGGGCAATCGGCCCCAGCATTTT. Translation: CASSVGGGGNRPQHF.

This clonotype was observed a few times. Written as DNA, the CDR3 is TGTGCCAGTAGTATACGGGCTAGCCGTGCCTACTCTCTCGAGCAGTACTTC. Its translation is CASSIRASRAYSLEQYF. The J gene is TRBJ2-7, the V gene TRBV19; a weak D match, TRBD2 (5 bases). Germline CDR1 and CDR2: LNHDA and SQIVND (reference sequence). Trimming cost V 2 bases and J 6 bases, with 23 bases left between them. The CDR3 sequence is 17 residues long.